This entry concerns a single T cell receptor beta chain. Trimming removed 5 bases at V and 7 bases at J, with 12 bases between. Germline V lookup: CDR1 SGHVS, CDR2 FNYEAQ. CDR3 size: 13 residues. The data belong to a study of shared clonotypes between healthy human individuals. The data were produced by immunoSEQ multiplex PCR, yet TCRdb's version contains in-frame clones alone and is incomplete. In the table there are around 500,000 clones, around 73% of which are singletons. The sample taken for sequencing was PBMCs. The chain couples TRBV7-6 to TRBJ1-5, with D maybe TRBD1 (5 bases). This receptor was taken from a woman aged 40 to 50 in good health. Some clones in this sample may be carry-over from other donors' samples. The CDR3 nucleotides read TGTGCCAGCAGCCCAGATTGGGGCCAGCCCCAGCATTTT. It codes for CASSPDWGQPQHF. Looking up the rest from reference TRBV7-6 and TRBJ1-5 gives the full variable domain: GAGVSQSPRYKVTKRGQDVALRCDPISGHVSLYWYRQALGQGPEFLTYFNYEAQQDKSGLPNDRFSAERPEGSISTLTIQRTEQRDSAMYRCASSPDWGQPQHFGDGTRLSIL.